This TCR beta chain originates from a study of blood T cells in healthy people across ages. A second PCR of about 7 to 12 cycles used a sample-barcoded 5' primer and a J-beta primer mix. MiXCR, applied by TCRdb to the 5' RACE reads, yields one record per CDR3 protein. The data contain over 700,000 distinct CDR3 sequences, around 25% of them singletons. Collection of ten milliliters of peripheral blood was performed for each donor. The study isolated at least 6 million PBMCs from each sample. The CDR3 sequence is 15 residues long. Trimming removed 0 bases at V and 1 base at J, with 12 bases between. Germline V gives CDR1 DFQATT, CDR2 SNEGSKA (reference sequence). A further study also used this sample, focusing on T cells of mothers and their children. From that paper: Evidence of persistent microchimeric T cell clones was absent.

Material: blood. The gene calls are TRBV20-1 and TRBJ1-1, with D tentatively TRBD1 (5 bases). The receptor's source is a boy between 10 and 17 years old in good health. CDR3: CSARDTRGPNTEAFF. DNA for the CDR3: TGCAGTGCTAGAGACACTCGGGGCCCGAACACTGAAGCTTTCTTT.